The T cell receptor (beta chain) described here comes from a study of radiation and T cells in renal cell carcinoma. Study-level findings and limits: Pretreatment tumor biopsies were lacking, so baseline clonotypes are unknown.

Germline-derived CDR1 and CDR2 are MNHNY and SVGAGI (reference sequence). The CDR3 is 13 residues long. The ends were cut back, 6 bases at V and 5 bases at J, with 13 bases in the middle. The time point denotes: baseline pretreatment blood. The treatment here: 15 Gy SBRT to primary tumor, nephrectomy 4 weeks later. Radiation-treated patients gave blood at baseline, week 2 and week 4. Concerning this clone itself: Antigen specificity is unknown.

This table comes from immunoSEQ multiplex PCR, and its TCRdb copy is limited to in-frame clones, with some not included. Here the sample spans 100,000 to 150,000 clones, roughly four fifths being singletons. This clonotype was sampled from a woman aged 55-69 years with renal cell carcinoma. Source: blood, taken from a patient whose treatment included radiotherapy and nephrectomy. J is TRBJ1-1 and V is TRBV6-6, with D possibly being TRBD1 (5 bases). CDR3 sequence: CASSRGGGTEAFF. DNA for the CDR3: TGTGCCAGCAGCCGGGGGGGTGGTACTGAAGCTTTCTTT.